Listed below are T cell receptor beta chains from one sample, sequenced in a study of cytomegalovirus exposure and HLA in healthy donors. The table came from immunoSEQ multiplex PCR; TCRdb's copy has only in-frame clones and leaves some out. The data hold about 96,000 clones, with roughly three fifths observed a single time. The source material was PBMCs. Source of these receptors: a man aged 60 to 75 in good health and CMV-seronegative. The CDR3 runs from the conserved cysteine through the conserved F or W. D genes are given only for firm matches. A clone size is listed for some rows: how often the clone was seen (once, few, many), or a class if it is expanded.

V gene	clone size	J gene	D gene	CDR3 DNA	CDR3 protein
TRBV29-1	.	TRBJ2-4	.	TGCAGCGTTGTTGAGGGTATCGGAAACATTCAGTACTTC	CSVVEGIGNIQYF
TRBV29-1	.	TRBJ2-1	TRBD1	TGCAGCGTCGGGACAGGGAAAAGGAATGAGCAGTTCTTC	CSVGTGKRNEQFF
TRBV10-3	.	TRBJ2-2	TRBD1	TGTGCCGCAACCGGGACAGGGTCAGTCACCGGGGAGCTGTTTTTT	CAATGTGSVTGELFF
TRBV7-3	.	TRBJ1-3	TRBD1	TGTGCCAGCAGCCGGTCAGGGGGCTCTGGAAACACCATATATTTT	CASSRSGGSGNTIYF
TRBV28	.	TRBJ2-3	TRBD2	TGTGCCAGCACAGTAGCGGGAGTGGTCGGCACAGATACGCAGTATTTT	CASTVAGVVGTDTQYF
TRBV18	.	TRBJ2-7	.	TGTGCCAGCTCACCTGTTCCAAACTCCTACGAGCAGTACTTC	CASSPVPNSYEQYF
TRBV28	few	TRBJ1-2	TRBD1	TGTGCCAGCACCAAAGGGACAGGGGGTGGCTACACCTTC	CASTKGTGGGYTF
TRBV5-1	.	TRBJ2-3	.	TGCGCCAGCAGCTTGGGAGGGCCAGGCACAGATACGCAGTATTTT	CASSLGGPGTDTQYF
TRBV10-3	once	TRBJ1-1	TRBD1	TGTGCCATCAGTGAGGTGGAGGGGGCGGGCACTGAAGCTTTCTTT	CAISEVEGAGTEAFF
TRBV11-2	.	TRBJ2-1	TRBD1	TGTGCCAGCGGATCAGGGCAGGGGGTTTACAATGAGCAGTTCTTC	CASGSGQGVYNEQFF
TRBV14	.	TRBJ1-2	.	TGTGCCAGCAGCCAAGTTCACAGGGACGTCTATGGCTACACCTTC	CASSQVHRDVYGYTF
TRBV13	.	TRBJ1-1	.	TGTGCCAGCAGCTTATCCCCAGGGGTGAACACTGAAGCTTTCTTT	CASSLSPGVNTEAFF
TRBV6-1	.	TRBJ2-5	.	TGTGCCAGCAGTCAGGGGTACCAAGAGACCCAGTACTTC	CASSQGYQETQYF
TRBV4-1	.	TRBJ2-1	TRBD2	TGCGCCAGCAGCTCAAGGACTAGCGGGGGGGCGTGGAATGAGCAGTTCTTC	CASSSRTSGGAWNEQFF
TRBV7-2	.	TRBJ1-1	.	TGTGCCAGCAGCTTTCAGGGGCAGAACACTGAAGCTTTCTTT	CASSFQGQNTEAFF
TRBV5-1	.	TRBJ2-7	.	TGCGCCAGCAGCCTTGACACAAACACCTACGAGCAGTACTTC	CASSLDTNTYEQYF
TRBV15	.	TRBJ2-3	.	TGTGCCACCAAACGACTCACTAGCACAGATACGCAGTATTTT	CATKRLTSTDTQYF
TRBV5-1	once	TRBJ2-2	.	TGCGCCAGCAGCACTACAGGGAACACCGGGGAGCTGTTTTTT	CASSTTGNTGELFF
TRBV7-9	.	TRBJ1-2	TRBD1	TGTGCCAGCAGCCGCTCCAGGGGGCATGGCTACACCTTC	CASSRSRGHGYTF
TRBV28	.	TRBJ1-1	.	TGTGCCAGCCTCCAGACAGGGAACACTGAAGCTTTCTTT	CASLQTGNTEAFF
TRBV28	.	TRBJ1-1	.	TGTGCCAGCAGACAGGTCTTCATGAACACTGAAGCTTTCTTT	CASRQVFMNTEAFF
TRBV11-3	few	TRBJ2-1	TRBD2	TGTGCCAGCAGCTCCTATAAGCGGGGGGGCTACAATGAGCAGTTCTTC	CASSSYKRGGYNEQFF
TRBV19	.	TRBJ2-1	TRBD2	TGTGCCAGTAGCAAGGGGTGGCTAGCGGGAGTCGAGCAGTTCTTC	CASSKGWLAGVEQFF
TRBV9	.	TRBJ1-2	TRBD1	TGTGCCAGCAGCGTCCGGGACAGCCTATGGGGCTACACCTTC	CASSVRDSLWGYTF
TRBV28	.	TRBJ1-5	.	TGTGCCAGCACCCCTTCGCGGGGGGCCCATCAGCCCCAGCATTTT	CASTPSRGAHQPQHF
TRBV5-1	.	TRBJ2-7	TRBD1	TGCGCCAGCAGCTACACGACAGGGGATCTCTACGAGCAGTACTTC	CASSYTTGDLYEQYF
TRBV7-2	.	TRBJ2-7	TRBD2	TGTGCCAGCAGCCCAGGACTAGCGGGGGGCTCACGGGACGAGCAGTACTTC	CASSPGLAGGSRDEQYF
TRBV12-5	.	TRBJ2-2	.	TGTGCTAGTGGTGGCTCATCTTCGTACACCGGGGAGCTGTTTTTT	CASGGSSSYTGELFF
TRBV2	.	TRBJ1-1	.	TGTGCCAGCAGACAAATCGGAGTTAGTGAAGCTTTCTTT	CASRQIGVSEAFF
TRBV6-4	.	TRBJ2-1	TRBD2	TGTGCCAGCAGTGGTGCGACTAGCGGGAGAGGTGAGCAGTTCTTC	CASSGATSGRGEQFF
TRBV27	.	TRBJ1-1	.	TGTGCCAGCAGTTTCAGTAAGAACACTGAAGCTTTCTTT	CASSFSKNTEAFF
TRBV14	.	TRBJ2-3	TRBD2	TGTGCCAGCAGCCACCGACTTTCTAGCGGGACTGATACGCAGTATTTT	CASSHRLSSGTDTQYF
TRBV19	.	TRBJ1-1	.	TGTGCCAGTAGTCCGTTACAGGGATCTGGCACTGAAGCTTTCTTT	CASSPLQGSGTEAFF